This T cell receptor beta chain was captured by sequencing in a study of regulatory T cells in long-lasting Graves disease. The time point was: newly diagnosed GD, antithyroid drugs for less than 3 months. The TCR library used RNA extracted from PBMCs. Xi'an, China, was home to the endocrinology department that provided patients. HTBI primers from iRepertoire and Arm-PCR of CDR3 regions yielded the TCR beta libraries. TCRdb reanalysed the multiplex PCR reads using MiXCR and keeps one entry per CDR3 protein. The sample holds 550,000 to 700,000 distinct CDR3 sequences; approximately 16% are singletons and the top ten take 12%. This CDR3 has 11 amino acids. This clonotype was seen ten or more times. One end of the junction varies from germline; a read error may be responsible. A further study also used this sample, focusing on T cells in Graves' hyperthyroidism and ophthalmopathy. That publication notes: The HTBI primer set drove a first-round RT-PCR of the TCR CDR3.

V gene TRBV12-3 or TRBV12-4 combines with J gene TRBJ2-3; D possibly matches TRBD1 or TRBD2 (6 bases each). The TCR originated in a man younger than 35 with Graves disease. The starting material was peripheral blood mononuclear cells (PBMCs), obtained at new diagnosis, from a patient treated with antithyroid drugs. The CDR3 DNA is TGTGCCAGCATGGAGGGGGACATTCCGCATTTT. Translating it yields CASMEGDIPHF.